This T cell receptor beta chain derives from a study of CD8+CD57+ T cells in acquired aplastic anemia. The overall study: Mean DNA quantity obtained from sorted CD4+ and CD8+ cells was around 2.9 ug. Findings and limits, study-wide: In common between the patients and the controls were around 29 CD8+ CDR3 sequences.

CD8+CD57+ cell expansion had been shown by flow cytometry in patients chosen for sequencing. Patients, without exception, had severe acquired aplastic anemia. Untreated patients provided the blood samples, with no therapy given before sampling. The table lists this clonotype with a count of one. Its specificity is not known. V shed 0 bases and J shed 8 bases, with 14 bases lying between them. The CDR3 has 14 residues. Germline CDR1 is DFQATT and CDR2 is SNEGSKA (reference sequence). According to the study, genomic DNA was the template for TCR beta VDJ and CDR3 profiling. One entry per CDR3 protein results from TCRdb running MiXCR on the reads. The repertoire holds roughly 250,000 distinct CDR3 sequences, with around 82% as singletons.

The TCR comes from a human donor with aplastic anemia. Sequencing was performed on sorted CD4+, CD8+, or CD8+CD57+ T cells (not recorded which) from PBMCs. This chain joins TRBV20-1 and TRBJ2-1; TRBD2 might be the D (6 bases). CDR3 in amino acids: CSARDVRGIHEQFF. CDR3 DNA sequence: TGCAGTGCTAGAGACGTACGGGGGATACATGAGCAGTTCTTC.